The 30 T cell receptor beta chains below were found in one sample sequenced in a study of T-cell reconstitution after alpha-beta-depleted transplantation in children. Researchers prepared the TCRbeta library using unique molecular identifiers, the study reports. MiXCR, run by TCRdb on the PCR reads, gives a single entry per CDR3 protein. The table includes about 360,000 distinct CDR3 sequences, roughly 15% detected once. This specimen consisted of PBMCs, obtained from the stem cell graft. Source of these receptors: a human donor who donated a stem cell graft to a child with Fanconi anemia.

This clonotype was detected a few times. V gene TRBV9 combines with J gene TRBJ2-3; TRBD1 matches at 7 bases. The V and J ends lost 4 bases and 7 bases, in that order; junction bases with no gene match: 15. The CDR3 runs to 16 residues. Germline V gene data show CDR1 as SGDLS and CDR2 as YYNGEE. This CDR3 reads CASSNRGQNAQNTQYF. The CDR3 DNA sequence: TGTGCCAGCAGCAACAGGGGACAAAATGCACAGAATACGCAGTATTTT.

The chain links TRBV5-1 to TRBJ2-1; D not certain. The V and J ends lost 0 bases and 10 bases respectively, with 11 bases between them. The CDR3 has 13 residues. Germline V gene lookup returns CDR1 SGHRS and CDR2 YFSETQ. In nucleotides, the CDR3 is TGCGCCAGCAGCTTGGGGCTCGGTAGCGAGCAGTTCTTC. Translation gives CASSLGLGSEQFF. Full variable domain (missing parts from reference TRBV5-1 and TRBJ2-1): KAGVTQTPRYLIKTRGQQVTLSCSPISGHRSVSWYQQTPGQGLQFLFEYFSETQRNKGNFPGRFSGRQFSNSRSEMNVSTLELGDSALYLCASSLGLGSEQFFGPGTRLTVL.

V usage is TRBV4-2 and J usage is TRBJ1-1; D is perhaps TRBD1 (5 bases). V lost 0 bases and J 11 bases, leaving 13 bases between the germline ends. This CDR3 is 13 amino acids long. The germline V gene encodes CDR1 LGHNA and CDR2 YNFKEQ. CDR3 sequence: CASSQEGVGVAFF. DNA of the CDR3: TGTGCCAGCAGCCAAGAGGGGGTGGGGGTGGCTTTCTTT.

This clonotype has just a few counts. This sequence may be a read error, since a much larger clone differs from it by one base. The genes are TRBV6-5 and TRBJ1-1; D ambiguous. Germline CDR1 is MNHEY and CDR2 is SVGAGI. The germline V and J ends were trimmed by 6 bases and 1 base, with 9 bases remaining between them. This CDR3 is built from 13 residues. The CDR3 DNA reads as TGTGCCAGCAGCTTTAGACGGAACACTGAAGCTTTCTTT. Translation: CASSFRRNTEAFF.

The chain couples TRBV10-3 to TRBJ1-6, with a possible D match to TRBD1 (5 bases). This CDR3 spans 14 amino acids. From germline, CDR1 is ENHRY and CDR2 SYGVKD. V was clipped by 0 bases and J by 14 bases, with 14 bases between them. This chain's CDR3 is CAISESRQTAALHF. For the CDR3, the DNA is TGTGCCATCAGTGAGTCGAGACAGACGGCAGCCCTCCACTTT.

This chain connects TRBV11-2 to TRBJ2-4; 10 nucleotides align to TRBD2. Trimming took 0 bases from V and 0 from J; bases not matched to a gene: 5. Germline lookup yields CDR1 SGHAT and CDR2 FQNNGV. CDR3 length equals 18 residues. CDR3: CASSLELAGPLAKNIQYF. DNA for the CDR3: TGTGCCAGCAGCTTAGAACTAGCGGGGCCATTAGCCAAAAACATTCAGTACTTC.

This clonotype was observed a handful of times. The chain has TRBV5-1 and TRBJ2-1; 8 nucleotides match TRBD2. Germline V gene sequence: CDR1 SGHRS, CDR2 YFSETQ. J lost 4 bases, V lost 1 base, and 4 bases had no gene match. CDR3 length: 15 amino acids. The chain's CDR3 is CASSLSGGEYNEQFF. Here the CDR3 DNA reads TGCGCCAGCAGCTTGTCCGGGGGGGAATACAATGAGCAGTTCTTC.

This clonotype was seen only a few times. The chain employs TRBV30 and TRBJ1-6; 8 nucleotides align to TRBD1. This CDR3 is built from 17 residues. Trimming removed 3 bases from V and 6 bases from J; junction bases left unmatched: 13. CDR1 is GTSNPN, CDR2 SVGIG, per germline (reference sequence). In DNA, the CDR3 is TGTGCCTGGAGCGGAACTGTTTTCCAGGGGGCTAATTCACCCCTCCACTTT. This encodes CAWSGTVFQGANSPLHF.

The chain is built from TRBV4-3 and TRBJ2-7, with D unclear. The CDR3 is made up of 14 amino acids. V was cut by 0 bases and J by 2 bases, with 8 bases left in between. The germline V gene encodes CDR1 LGHNA and CDR2 YSLEER. As DNA, the CDR3 is TGCGCCAGCAGCCAAGATTCCCAAGCCTACGAGCAGTACTTC. Amino acid sequence: CASSQDSQAYEQYF.

This clonotype was observed a few times. At one of its ends the junction is not consistent with the germline gene, which may arise from a read error. The chain joins TRBV7-7 to TRBJ2-1; TRBD1 might be the D (6 bases). The CDR3 consists of 15 residues. CDR1 and CDR2 from the germline V gene are SSHAT and FNYEAQ (reference sequence). The CDR3 loop is CASSSDSLGVGEQFF. The CDR3 nucleotides read TGTGCTAGCAGCTCGGACAGTCTTGGGGTAGGTGAGCAGTTCTTC.

This clonotype was counted many times. The chain couples TRBV6-2 or TRBV6-3 to TRBJ2-6, with D unresolved. Trimming removed 6 bases at V and 4 bases at J, with 10 bases between. Germline CDR1 MNHEY, CDR2 SVGEGT. The CDR3 runs 14 residues. CDR3 region: CASSVGSGANVLTF. The CDR3 DNA reads as TGTGCCAGCAGCGTCGGCTCCGGGGCCAACGTCCTGACTTTC.

The chain has TRBV18 and TRBJ2-1; D unresolved. There are 14 residues in the CDR3. Trimming took off 5 bases at V and 3 bases at J, with 11 bases between the two ends. Germline-derived CDR1 and CDR2 are KGHSH and LQKENI. DNA for the CDR3: TGTGCCAGCTCAAATATCCAGCTCTACAATGAGCAGTTCTTC. Amino acid sequence: CASSNIQLYNEQFF.

This chain joins TRBV6-2 or TRBV6-3 and TRBJ2-2; D is ambiguous. Trimming cost V 3 bases and J 2 bases, with 7 bases left between them. This CDR3 is built from 14 residues. CDR1 is MNHEY and CDR2 is SVGEGT in the germline V gene. CDR3 in amino acids: CASSYRGNTGELFF. CDR3 sequence (DNA): TGTGCCAGCAGTTATCGAGGAAACACCGGGGAGCTGTTTTTT.

This clonotype was counted ten times or more. The chain combines TRBV4-3 with TRBJ1-5; D gene unclear. Germline CDR1 is LGHNA and CDR2 is YSLEER. The CDR3 runs 18 residues. Trimming shortened V by 1 base and J by 2 bases, and 18 bases separated the two germline ends. The DNA for the CDR3 is TGCGCCAGCAGCCAAGTCGATATGGGGTTCGGGGGCAATCAGCCCCAGCATTTT. It translates to CASSQVDMGFGGNQPQHF.

This clonotype occurred many times. The CDR3 reads CASSLVLSTGGNEQYF. DNA for the CDR3: TGTGCCAGCAGTTTGGTACTATCGACAGGGGGTAACGAGCAGTACTTC. The V and J genes are TRBV12-3 or TRBV12-4 and TRBJ2-7; 9 bases match TRBD1. This CDR3 contains 16 residues. Losses at the gene ends were 3 bases for V and 5 bases for J; bases not matched to a gene: 11.

V and J are TRBV5-1 and TRBJ1-2; D might be TRBD1 (5 bases). This CDR3 region has 20 residues. Trimming pared 2 bases from V and 4 bases from J, leaving 30 bases between. The V gene's germline CDR1 is SGHRS and CDR2 YFSETQ. CDR3 nucleotide sequence: TGCGCCAGCAGCTTTGGGGATTCAAGGGGTTTGCGCCCTCACCGCTATGGCTACACCTTC. This translates into CASSFGDSRGLRPHRYGYTF.

A few counts support this clonotype. The chain links TRBV5-6 to TRBJ2-1; D gene uncertain. CDR1 is SGHDT, CDR2 YYEEEE, per germline. This CDR3 contains 14 residues. Trimming pared 0 bases from V and 5 bases from J, leaving 9 bases between. The CDR3 nucleotides are TGTGCCAGCAGCTTGGATCGGGTCGACAATGAGCAGTTCTTC. It specifies CASSLDRVDNEQFF.

The V call is TRBV20-1, the J call TRBJ1-1; D uncertain. Trimming cost V 0 bases and J 4 bases, with 24 bases left between them. This CDR3 has 18 amino acids. Germline CDR1 and CDR2: DFQATT and SNEGSKA (reference sequence). CDR3 region: CSAREKGIRATKGTEAFF. CDR3 DNA: TGCAGTGCTAGAGAAAAGGGCATAAGGGCCACTAAGGGCACTGAAGCTTTCTTT.

This clonotype was picked up a small number of times. The J gene is TRBJ2-2, the V gene TRBV2; D remains unclear. Trimming left V 4 bases short and J 2 bases short, with 8 bases between. This CDR3 comprises 14 residues. The germline V gene encodes CDR1 SNHLY and CDR2 FYNNEI. In DNA form, the CDR3 reads TGTGCCAGCAGTGGCCTGATTAACACCGGGGAGCTGTTTTTT. This sequence encodes CASSGLINTGELFF.

The rearrangement joins TRBV11-1 to TRBJ2-7; possibly TRBD1 for D (5 bases). Germline CDR1 and CDR2: SGHAT and FQDESV (reference sequence). The ends were cut back, 5 bases at V and 3 bases at J, with 17 bases in the middle. The CDR3 loop spans 15 amino acids. CDR3 nucleotide sequence: TGTGCCAGCAGCCTCGACAGAAAAGGAGTCTACGAGCAGTACGTC. Amino acids: CASSLDRKGVYEQYV.

This clonotype was counted ten times or more. The chain has TRBV5-1 and TRBJ2-1; 15 bases match TRBD2. Unmatched junction bases numbered 9, after V lost 2 bases and J lost 6 bases. The CDR3 consists of 18 residues. From germline, CDR1 is SGHRS and CDR2 YFSETQ. The CDR3 sequence is CASSFWTSGGVSANEQFF. CDR3 in DNA: TGCGCCAGCAGCTTCTGGACTAGCGGGGGGGTGTCCGCCAATGAGCAGTTCTTC.

The CDR3 region has the DNA TGTGCCAGCAAACCCGGAGGTCTTTCTAGCACAGATACGCAGTATTTT. The encoded protein is CASKPGGLSSTDTQYF. The chain has TRBV5-4 and TRBJ2-3, with D perhaps TRBD2 (5 bases). Germline CDR1 and CDR2: SGHNT and YYREEE (reference sequence). Trimming pared 6 bases from V and 0 bases from J, leaving 17 bases between. CDR3 length: 16 amino acids.

The J gene is TRBJ2-1, the V gene TRBV5-1; D call uncertain. The CDR3 is 17 residues long. Germline V gene lookup returns CDR1 SGHRS and CDR2 YFSETQ. V lost 1 base, J lost 0 bases, and 14 bases lay in between. CDR3 residues: CASSLSVLASSYNEQFF. The CDR3 DNA is TGCGCCAGCAGCTTGTCGGTACTCGCTTCCTCCTACAATGAGCAGTTCTTC.

The sample holds many counts of this clonotype. The chain couples TRBV4-3 to TRBJ2-5; D unclear. Germline V gene lookup returns CDR1 LGHNA and CDR2 YSLEER. The CDR3 loop spans 13 amino acids. Trimming stripped 2 bases from V and 2 bases from J, with 6 bases between. The CDR3 DNA reads as TGCGCCAGCAGCCAAAGACTTCAAGAGACCCAGTACTTC. Protein sequence: CASSQRLQETQYF.

This clonotype occurred many times. One end of the junction is discordant with germline, which a read error may explain. The chain links TRBV5-1 to TRBJ1-1, with no clear D. From germline, CDR1 is SGHRS and CDR2 YFSETQ. This CDR3 is 14 amino acids long. The CDR3 is CASSFQRENTEASF. The CDR3 nucleotides read TGCGCCAGCAGCTTTCAACGGGAGAACACTGAAGCTTCCTTT.

This clonotype has only a few counts. The chain recombines TRBV10-3 with TRBJ2-1, with TRBD2 identical over 13 bases. This CDR3 is built from 15 residues. Germline V gene lookup returns CDR1 ENHRY and CDR2 SYGVKD. J gave up 10 bases and V 7 bases, and 10 bases lay outside the gene matches. CDR3 nucleotides: TGTGCCATCACTCCGAGACTAGCGGGGGGTAGCGAGCAGTTCTTC. This sequence encodes CAITPRLAGGSEQFF.

In its sample, this clonotype was seen a few times. This chain links TRBV4-3 with TRBJ2-5, with D perhaps matching TRBD2 (6 bases). Germline V gene sequence: CDR1 LGHNA, CDR2 YSLEER. The CDR3 is 15 amino acids. The V gene lost 4 bases and the J gene lost 5 bases, with 17 bases spanning the gap. CDR3 sequence (DNA): TGCGCCAGCAGCCCGCTTGCGGCAGGAGGGGAGACCCAGTACTTC. Translation gives CASSPLAAGGETQYF.

This sequence joins TRBV5-6 and TRBJ2-5, with D perhaps assigned TRBD1 or TRBD2 (5 bases each). The CDR3 runs 15 residues. The germline V and J ends were trimmed by 2 bases and 4 bases, with 15 bases remaining between them. The germline gives CDR1 SGHDT, CDR2 YYEEEE. CDR3 sequence: CASSLRDPKRETQYF. The DNA of the CDR3 is TGTGCCAGCAGCTTAAGGGACCCCAAACGAGAGACCCAGTACTTC.

The sample holds a few counts of this clonotype. V gene TRBV20-1 combines with J gene TRBJ2-1, with no clear D. Germline CDR1 DFQATT, CDR2 SNEGSKA (reference sequence). The CDR3 runs to 16 residues. V dropped 6 bases and J dropped 0 bases, with 18 bases sitting between them. CDR3 nucleotides: TGCAGTGCCCCCTTAATGACCCCAAGCTCCTACAATGAGCAGTTCTTC. Protein: CSAPLMTPSSYNEQFF.

This sequence joins TRBV5-5 and TRBJ2-7; D call uncertain. From germline, CDR1 is SGHKS and CDR2 YYEKEE (reference sequence). V was pared by 0 bases and J by 4 bases, with 11 bases between. The CDR3 spans 14 residues. CDR3 sequence (DNA): TGTGCCAGCAGCTTGGAGGGCGGTGGGTACGAGCAGTACGTC. Protein: CASSLEGGGYEQYV.